Presented here are 10 T cell receptor beta chains from one specimen sequenced in a study of identical twins (dated by TCRdb to the mid-2010s). The method was 5' RACE. The sequencer was an Illumina HiSeq 2000. TCRdb took the public reads, trimmed them with fastp at Q25, ran MiXCR for clone calling and kept in-frame beta chains. All rows with the same CDR3 protein become a single entry with the most common DNA and genes. Across this sample there are approximately 550,000 distinct CDR3 sequences, with 20% to 25% seen only once. The ten top clones hold around 0.5% of the sample. These same records also appear under a second study, on yellow fever vaccine responses in identical twins.

Material: CD4+ T cells sorted from blood. All receptors come from a woman under 30 in good health.

This clonotype was detected only a few times. The chain recombines TRBV6-2 or TRBV6-3 with TRBJ2-2; D might be TRBD1 (6 bases). Trimming removed 6 bases at V and 4 bases at J, with 15 bases between. Germline assignment: CDR1 MNHEY and CDR2 SVGEGT. This CDR3 has 15 residues. The CDR3 protein is CASSPGQPLTGELFF. Written as DNA, the CDR3 is TGTGCCAGCAGCCCCGGACAGCCACTCACCGGGGAGCTGTTTTTT.

The sample holds a few counts of this clonotype. The chain combines TRBV2 with TRBJ2-7; possibly TRBD1 for D (5 bases). The germline V and J ends were trimmed by 6 bases and 7 bases, with 16 bases remaining between them. The V gene's germline CDR1 is SNHLY and CDR2 FYNNEI. This CDR3 contains 13 residues. The CDR3 sequence: CASRGAANGEQYF. CDR3 coding DNA: TGTGCCAGCAGAGGGGCAGCCAACGGAGAGCAGTACTTC.

The chain links TRBV20-1 to TRBJ1-5; 8 nucleotides align to TRBD1. Per the germline V gene, CDR1 is DFQATT and CDR2 is SNEGSKA (reference sequence). The J segment lost 4 bases and the V segment lost 6 bases, leaving 5 bases of the junction unmatched. The CDR3 runs to 13 residues. The CDR3 region has the DNA TGCAGTGCCAATACAGGGGGGAATCAGCCCCAGCATTTT. Encoded protein: CSANTGGNQPQHF.

This clonotype came up a few times. J is TRBJ2-3 and V is TRBV6-1; TRBD2 agrees at 11 bases. CDR1 and CDR2 (germline): MNHNS, SASEGT. The CDR3 extends over 16 amino acids. The V segment lost 6 bases and the J segment 7 bases; nucleotides outside the gene matches: 12. CDR3 DNA sequence: TGTGCCAGCAGGGCGCTAGCGGGGGGACCCGAACATACGCAGTATTTT. It specifies CASRALAGGPEHTQYF.

This chain joins TRBV5-1 and TRBJ2-7; D ambiguous. CDR3 length: 12 residues. The V and J ends lost 4 bases and 6 bases respectively, with 11 bases between them. Germline V gives CDR1 SGHRS, CDR2 YFSETQ. CDR3 residues: CASSLVGFEQYF. CDR3 bases: TGCGCCAGCAGCCTAGTGGGGTTCGAGCAGTACTTC.

The V call is TRBV20-1, the J call TRBJ2-5; 11 bases match TRBD2. The CDR3 runs 14 residues. CDR1 is DFQATT and CDR2 is SNEGSKA in the germline V gene (reference sequence). The J segment lost 5 bases and the V segment lost 5 bases, leaving 7 bases of the junction unmatched. The CDR3 protein is CSAPPSGGWETQYF. Written as DNA, the CDR3 is TGCAGTGCTCCCCCTAGCGGGGGGTGGGAGACCCAGTACTTC.

This sequence joins TRBV20-1 and TRBJ2-5; D remains ambiguous. The CDR3 has 14 amino acids. Germline-derived CDR1 and CDR2 are DFQATT and SNEGSKA (reference sequence). The V gene lost 4 bases and the J gene lost 2 bases, with 14 bases spanning the gap. The CDR3 spells CSATLTLGQETQYF. CDR3 DNA: TGCAGTGCTACACTAACGCTCGGGCAAGAGACCCAGTACTTC.

A few counts support this clonotype. V is TRBV20-1 and J is TRBJ1-1; tentatively, D is TRBD1 (5 bases). CDR3 length: 13 amino acids. The V end was cut by 3 bases, the J end by 0 bases, with 8 bases between. Germline V gives CDR1 DFQATT, CDR2 SNEGSKA (reference sequence). The CDR3 loop reads CSASRGMNTEAFF. DNA of the CDR3: TGCAGTGCTAGTCGGGGGATGAACACTGAAGCTTTCTTT.

This clonotype has only a few counts. This chain uses TRBV3-1 with TRBJ2-6; D uncertain. The CDR3 consists of 18 residues. V dropped 1 base and J dropped 0 bases, with 13 bases sitting between them. Germline values: CDR1 LGHDT, CDR2 YNNKEL (reference sequence). The CDR3 reads CASSQVGTVFSGANVLTF. Here the CDR3 DNA reads TGTGCCAGCAGCCAAGTTGGTACAGTGTTCTCTGGGGCCAACGTCCTGACTTTC.

The chain combines TRBV5-1 with TRBJ1-1, with TRBD1 identical over 8 bases. Germline V gives CDR1 SGHRS, CDR2 YFSETQ. V dropped 0 bases and J dropped 2; count of bases not matched to a gene: 3. The CDR3 totals 15 residues. The CDR3: CASSLGTGGNTEAFF. Written as DNA, the CDR3 is TGCGCCAGCAGCTTGGGTACAGGGGGAAACACTGAAGCTTTCTTT.